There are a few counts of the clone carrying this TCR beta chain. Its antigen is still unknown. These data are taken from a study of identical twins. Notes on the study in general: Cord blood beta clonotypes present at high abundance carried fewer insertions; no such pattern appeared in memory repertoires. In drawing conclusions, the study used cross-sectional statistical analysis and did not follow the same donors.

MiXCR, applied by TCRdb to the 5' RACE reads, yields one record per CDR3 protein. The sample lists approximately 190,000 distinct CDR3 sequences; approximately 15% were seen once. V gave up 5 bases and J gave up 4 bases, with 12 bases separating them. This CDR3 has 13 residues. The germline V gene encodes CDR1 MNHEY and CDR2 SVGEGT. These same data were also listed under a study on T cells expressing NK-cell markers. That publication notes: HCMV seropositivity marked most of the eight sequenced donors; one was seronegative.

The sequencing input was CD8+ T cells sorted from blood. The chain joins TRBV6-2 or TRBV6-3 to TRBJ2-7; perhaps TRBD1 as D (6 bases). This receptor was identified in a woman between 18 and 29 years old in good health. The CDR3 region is CASSRQEEYEQYF. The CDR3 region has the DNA TGTGCCAGCAGTAGACAGGAGGAATACGAGCAGTACTTC.